These 9 T cell receptor beta chains were all obtained from the same sample, sequenced in a study of T cells in Graves' hyperthyroidism and ophthalmopathy (dated by TCRdb to the late 2010s). Library preparation employed multiplex PCR. The sequencer was an Illumina HiSeq 2000. The TCR beta CDR3 regions were amplified from the RNA transcripts. For the first round of RT-PCR on the TCR CDR3, the HTBI primer set was used together with the Qiagen OneStep RT-PCR kit. In TCRdb, the public reads were trimmed at Q25 with fastp and aligned with MiXCR, with productive beta chains retained. Rows merge per CDR3 protein into single entries with the most common DNA and genes. In all, the sample holds some 320,000 distinct CDR3 sequences, and roughly an eighth of those were seen once. The ten largest clonotypes hold roughly 33% of the sample. Sequencing was carried out using blood. These receptors all stem from a woman aged 40 to 50 with Graves' ophthalmopathy.

This clonotype was seen at least ten times. The chain has TRBV28 and TRBJ2-2; D possibly corresponds to TRBD1 (5 bases). Deletions cut 2 bases from V and 6 bases from J, with 7 bases between. Per the germline V gene, CDR1 is MDHEN and CDR2 is SYDVKM. The CDR3 runs to 13 residues. CDR3 residues: CASSLPGSGELFF. CDR3 nucleotides: TGTGCCAGCAGTTTACCAGGGTCCGGGGAGCTGTTTTTT.

In this sample, this clonotype turned up many times. The rearrangement joins TRBV2 to TRBJ1-2; D may be TRBD1 (6 bases). Per the germline V gene, CDR1 is SNHLY and CDR2 is FYNNEI. The CDR3 is 12 residues long. Between the trimmed V and J ends, which lost 7 bases and 1 base, there was a span of 7 bases. The CDR3 region is CASNRVNYGYTF. CDR3 DNA: TGTGCCAGCAACAGGGTTAACTATGGCTACACCTTC.

The chain uses TRBV6-2 or TRBV6-3 and TRBJ2-1, with TRBD1 identical over 8 bases. Germline CDR1 reads MNHEY; CDR2 reads SVGEGT. This CDR3 has 16 amino acids. Germline trimming cut 2 bases from V and 1 base from J; bases unmatched to any gene: 4. The chain's CDR3 is CASSYGRGRSYNEQFF. For the CDR3, the DNA is TGTGCCAGCAGTTACGGCAGGGGGCGGTCCTACAATGAGCAGTTCTTC.

This clonotype has at least ten counts. The chain joins TRBV3-1 to TRBJ1-6; D may be TRBD1 (6 bases). In germline, CDR1 is LGHDT, CDR2 YNNKEL (reference sequence). The V and J ends lost 3 bases and 8 bases respectively, with 11 bases between them. This CDR3 has 14 residues. DNA of the CDR3: TGTGCCAGCAGCCACTCGGACAGAGATTCACCCCTCCACTTT. Its protein is CASSHSDRDSPLHF.

This clonotype came up many times. In nucleotides, the CDR3 is TGCAGTGCTCGACAGGGGGTGAACTATGGCTACACCTTC. It codes for CSARQGVNYGYTF. The rearrangement joins TRBV20-1 to TRBJ1-2; TRBD1 aligns across 9 bases. The CDR3 is made up of 13 amino acids. V trimming: 5 bases; J trimming: 2 bases; junction bases outside the gene matches: 3. Per the germline V gene, CDR1 is DFQATT and CDR2 is SNEGSKA (reference sequence).

The chain has TRBV4-1 and TRBJ1-5; no reliable D call. From germline, CDR1 is MGHRA and CDR2 YSYEKL. Trimming took off 1 base at V and 0 bases at J, with 10 bases between the two ends. The CDR3 covers 16 residues. The CDR3 loop is CASSQVYNPSNQPQHF. CDR3 in DNA: TGCGCCAGCAGCCAAGTTTACAATCCTAGCAATCAGCCCCAGCATTTT.

This clonotype was recorded at least ten times. The chain couples TRBV28 to TRBJ2-5; D uncertain. The CDR3 runs to 16 residues. V lost 2 bases and J lost 4, with 17 bases in between. Germline V lookup: CDR1 MDHEN, CDR2 SYDVKM. This chain's CDR3 is CASSLKGLGSRETQYF. The DNA for the CDR3 is TGTGCCAGCAGTTTAAAAGGTCTGGGCTCTAGAGAGACCCAGTACTTC.

This clonotype has a count of ten or more. The chain recombines TRBV27 with TRBJ1-1; D gene ambiguous. CDR3 length: 17 residues. CDR1 and CDR2 from the germline V gene are MNHEY and SMNVEV (reference sequence). The ends were cut back, 0 bases at V and 0 bases at J, with 14 bases in the middle. In DNA form, the CDR3 reads TGTGCCAGCAGTTTATCGCGTCTGGGGTTCATGAACACTGAAGCTTTCTTT. It specifies CASSLSRLGFMNTEAFF.

In its sample, this clonotype was seen many times. The rearrangement joins TRBV20-1 to TRBJ2-2; 10 bases line up with TRBD2. This CDR3 spans 16 amino acids. The junction had 6 bases not matched to a gene; V was cut back by 3 bases and J by 2 bases. CDR1 DFQATT and CDR2 SNEGSKA come from the germline V gene (reference sequence). CDR3 residues: CSARASGGFNTGELFF. CDR3 bases: TGCAGTGCTAGGGCTAGCGGGGGTTTCAACACCGGGGAGCTGTTTTTT.